One and the same sample provided the 5 T cell receptor beta chains below, sequenced in a study of metastatic and nonmetastatic thyroid tumors. TCRdb reprocessed the PCR reads via MiXCR. Here the sample spans approximately 29,000 clones, approximately 16% being singletons. No treatment of any kind had been given to any patient before thyroid surgery. Sample: blood. Source of these receptors: a female donor with papillary thyroid cancer or a benign thyroid nodule (not recorded which). Some clones in this sample may be carry-over from other donors' samples.

This clone showed up many times. The chain is built from TRBV7-2 and TRBJ2-1; D might be TRBD2 (6 bases). Trimming shortened V by 1 base and J by 9 bases, and 10 bases separated the two germline ends. The CDR3 sequence is 13 residues long. CDR1 is SGHTA, CDR2 FQGNSA, per germline. CDR3 sequence reads: CASSLVGSSEQFF. CDR3 bases: TGTGCCAGCAGCTTAGTCGGGAGTAGTGAGCAGTTCTTC.

The table lists this clone with many counts. This chain joins TRBV7-6 and TRBJ2-3; no definite D call. The CDR3 covers 15 residues. Trimming removed 6 bases from V and 0 bases from J, with 13 bases in between. The germline V gene encodes CDR1 SGHVS and CDR2 FNYEAQ. For the CDR3, the DNA is TGTGCCAGCAGGAAGTCGACTGCTAGCACAGATACGCAGTATTTT. This gives the protein CASRKSTASTDTQYF.

This clone has at least ten counts. The genes are TRBV27 and TRBJ1-5; D not certain. The germline gives CDR1 MNHEY, CDR2 SMNVEV (reference sequence). Between the trimmed V and J ends, which lost 3 bases and 4 bases, there was a span of 7 bases. The CDR3 consists of 13 residues. In nucleotides, the CDR3 is TGTGCCAGCAGTTTGGGTCAGAATCAGCCCCAGCATTTT. Translating it yields CASSLGQNQPQHF.

The sample holds many counts of this clone. The chain recombines TRBV4-2 with TRBJ2-3, with D hard to call. The germline V gene encodes CDR1 LGHNA and CDR2 YNFKEQ. V lost 1 base and J lost 2, with 7 bases in between. CDR3 length: 14 amino acids. The CDR3 sequence: CASSQGMITDTQYF. The CDR3, as DNA: TGTGCCAGCAGCCAAGGAATGATCACAGATACGCAGTATTTT.

This clone was seen at least ten times. The chain carries TRBV4-1 and TRBJ2-5; 7 bases line up with TRBD2. The germline V gene encodes CDR1 MGHRA and CDR2 YSYEKL. CDR3 length: 14 amino acids. Trimming at V came to 0 bases and at J to 5 bases, leaving 3 bases not matched to a gene. The CDR3 is CASSQEWGGETQYF. The DNA of the CDR3 is TGCGCCAGCAGCCAAGAATGGGGGGGGGAGACCCAGTACTTC.